This T cell receptor beta chain emerged from a study of blood T cell repertoires in COVID-19. Study-level background: There were acute and convalescent COVID-19 samples, and they came from the United States, Italy and Spain. In each case, the material was cDNA or gDNA derived from T cells, B-cell-depleted T cells, or PBMCs.

From germline, CDR1 is SGHRS and CDR2 YFSETQ. Trimming took 3 bases from V and 6 from J; bases not matched to a gene: 15. The length of the CDR3 is 17 residues. Original methodology: Counts of nucleated cells, estimated from reference gene primer amplification, were obtained. TCRdb keeps only in-frame clones here, not all; method: immunoSEQ multiplex PCR. That table is the source of V, J and clone size, and D and trimming were worked out from the DNA. The profile covers under 550,000 clones, with 70% to 90% appearing a single time and roughly 0.87% taken by the ten largest. The sequence was obtained from a man aged 18-30 years with COVID-19, enrolled during active disease. The specimen was peripheral blood. V gene TRBV5-1 combines with J gene TRBJ2-1, with 7 nucleotides matching TRBD2. The CDR3 here is CASSYSPTAGLPNEQFF. The CDR3 bases are TGCGCCAGCAGCTATAGCCCTACAGCGGGGTTGCCCAATGAGCAGTTCTTC.